These T cell receptor beta chains were read from a single sample in a study of CXCR3-negative and CXCR3-positive naive CD8 T cells. TCRdb reanalyzed the 5' RACE reads, giving one entry per CDR3 protein sequence and no DNA. This sample's clone table lists tens of thousands of distinct CDR3 sequences. Sequenced material: naive CXCR3- CD8+ T cells from blood. These TCRs come from a human donor in good health. Some clones in this sample may be carry-over from other donors' samples. Both conserved end residues are part of each CDR3.

CDR3: CASIPSGLGTEAFF; V: TRBV19; J: TRBJ1-1
CDR3: CASSNPRTEEDTQYF; V: TRBV6-2/TRBV6-3; J: TRBJ2-3
CDR3: CSVEWGEGTEAFF; V: TRBV29-1; J: TRBJ1-1
CDR3: CASSYAERWSYNEQFF; V: TRBV6-5; J: TRBJ2-1
CDR3: CSASSGFTEAFF; V: TRBV20-1; J: TRBJ1-1
CDR3: CASSQDPRLNTEAFF; V: TRBV4-3; J: TRBJ1-1
CDR3: CASSQWGDINTEAFF; V: TRBV14; J: TRBJ1-1
CDR3: CASSLGLVLNEQFF; V: TRBV28; J: TRBJ2-1
CDR3: CASSLKAAGYQETQYF; V: TRBV11-3; J: TRBJ2-5
CDR3: CASSLRTGTYEQYF; V: TRBV14; J: TRBJ2-7
CDR3: CASSYTSSGGSTDTQYF; V: TRBV6-2/TRBV6-3; J: TRBJ2-3
CDR3: CASSQEDLDKETQYF; V: TRBV4-2; J: TRBJ2-5
CDR3: CASSSPGQLYNEQFF; V: TRBV6-5; J: TRBJ2-1
CDR3: CASSPETTENTGELFF; V: TRBV27; J: TRBJ2-2
CDR3: CASRSLGFGTGDTDTQYF; V: TRBV12-3/TRBV12-4; J: TRBJ2-3
CDR3: CASSVDLGSQPQHF; V: TRBV9; J: TRBJ1-5
CDR3: CASSIRTGEFRIQYF; V: TRBV7-2; J: TRBJ2-4
CDR3: CASSELGSDQPQHF; V: TRBV6-1; J: TRBJ1-5
CDR3: CASRGGAADTQYF; V: TRBV2; J: TRBJ2-3
CDR3: CASSYGQGENIQYF; V: TRBV6-5; J: TRBJ2-4
CDR3: CSARNRRTSVNEQYF; V: TRBV20-1; J: TRBJ2-7
CDR3: CASNDGTSSYNEQFF; V: TRBV5-1; J: TRBJ2-1
CDR3: CSAARQGAGETQYF; V: TRBV29-1; J: TRBJ2-5
CDR3: CASSSGGGEQYF; V: TRBV5-4; J: TRBJ2-7
CDR3: CASSLTPRGDGYTF; V: TRBV27; J: TRBJ1-2
CDR3: CSVDQRGLLSYNEQFF; V: TRBV29-1; J: TRBJ2-1
CDR3: CASSVFGAWGQETQYF; V: TRBV2; J: TRBJ2-5
CDR3: CASSQISEFFHGYTF; V: TRBV7-9; J: TRBJ1-2
CDR3: CASSPPGQGYTGELFF; V: TRBV18; J: TRBJ2-2
CDR3: CSAGGLAGDHEQFF; V: TRBV20-1; J: TRBJ2-1
CDR3: CASSHLDPYRTYTDTQYF; V: TRBV14; J: TRBJ2-3
CDR3: CSVGTSGDTEQFF; V: TRBV29-1; J: TRBJ2-1
CDR3: CASSEVAGLAVYNEQFF; V: TRBV5-1; J: TRBJ2-1
CDR3: CASSPFGTYNEQFF; V: TRBV3-1; J: TRBJ2-1
CDR3: CASSLLQGRNNEQFF; V: TRBV12-3/TRBV12-4; J: TRBJ2-1
CDR3: CASSSHPRDVWLGANVLTF; V: TRBV28; J: TRBJ2-6
CDR3: CASRYRDRLNTEAFF; V: TRBV7-9; J: TRBJ1-1
CDR3: CASSPSSTDTEAFF; V: TRBV4-1; J: TRBJ1-1
CDR3: CASSPGGLPEQYF; V: TRBV7-9; J: TRBJ2-7
CDR3: CASSLTGRNNEQFF; V: TRBV12-3/TRBV12-4; J: TRBJ2-1
CDR3: CASSQVRSANTEAFF; V: TRBV4-3; J: TRBJ1-1
CDR3: CASSSGGGTEAFF; V: TRBV12-3/TRBV12-4; J: TRBJ1-1
CDR3: CASSAGTGLDEQYF; V: TRBV7-9; J: TRBJ2-7
CDR3: CASSCRNTDTQYF; V: TRBV6-5; J: TRBJ2-3
CDR3: CASSSSGGPGTEQFF; V: TRBV6-5; J: TRBJ2-1
CDR3: CASSEAGEENQYF; V: TRBV2; J: TRBJ2-5
CDR3: CASSFPGGSYNEQFF; V: TRBV12-3/TRBV12-4; J: TRBJ2-1
CDR3: CSVEWLAGPADTQYF; V: TRBV29-1; J: TRBJ2-3